These 22 T cell receptor beta chains were sequenced from one sample in a study of blood T cell repertoires in COVID-19. The protocol was immunoSEQ multiplex PCR, while the TCRdb copy is restricted to in-frame clones and leaves out a portion. The sample has 250,000 to 300,000 clones; approximately 90% are singletons. The sequenced material came from PBMCs or T cells enriched from blood (not recorded which). These receptors were obtained from a woman in her sixties or seventies in a cohort exposed to, infected with or recovered from COVID-19 (not recorded which).

The rearrangement links TRBV7-2 to TRBJ1-1, with 10 nucleotides matching TRBD1. Trimming removed 1 base from V and 10 bases from J; junction bases left unmatched: 9. The CDR3 spans 15 residues. Germline V lookup: CDR1 SGHTA, CDR2 FQGNSA. The CDR3 loop reads CASSLVGGTGVSAFF. The CDR3 region has the DNA TGTGCCAGCAGCTTAGTAGGCGGGACAGGGGTTTCAGCTTTCTTT.

This clone appeared a few times. The CDR3 is CATSRLERTNYGYTF. CDR3 coding DNA: TGTGCCACCAGCAGATTAGAGAGGACTAACTATGGCTACACCTTC. This sequence joins TRBV15 and TRBJ1-2; D is ambiguous. The CDR3 extends over 15 amino acids. The V end was cut by 2 bases, the J end by 0 bases, with 10 bases between. Germline V gives CDR1 LNHNV, CDR2 YYDKDF (reference sequence).

The chain employs TRBV6-5 and TRBJ2-7; D might be TRBD2 (5 bases). The germline CDR1 and CDR2 sequences are MNHEY and SVGAGI. This CDR3 is built from 12 residues. The V end was cut by 7 bases, the J end by 6 bases, with 13 bases between. CDR3 DNA: TGTGCCAGCACCCGTGGAGGATCCGAGCAGTACTTC. Its translation: CASTRGGSEQYF.

The chain carries TRBV11-3 and TRBJ2-7; tentatively, D is TRBD2 (5 bases). The V end was cut by 5 bases, the J end by 4 bases, with 15 bases between. Germline CDR1 SGHNT, CDR2 YENEEA. This CDR3 region has 14 residues. CDR3 sequence (DNA): TGTGCCAGCAGCCCCCCCGGGAAGCGATACGAGCAGTACTTC. Translated, it gives CASSPPGKRYEQYF. Based on the CDR3 plus reference TRBV11-3 and TRBJ2-7, the full variable domain is EAGVVQSPRYKIIEKKQPVAFWCNPISGHNTLYWYLQNLGQGPELLIRYENEEAVDDSQLPKDRFSAERLKGVDSTLKIQPAELGDSAVYLCASSPPGKRYEQYFGPGTRLTVT.

The chain couples TRBV11-1 to TRBJ1-6; 11 nucleotides match TRBD1. Looked up from germline, CDR1 is SGHAT and CDR2 is FQDESV (reference sequence). The ends lost 3 bases at V and 7 bases at J; junction bases unmatched: 5. The CDR3 consists of 16 residues. CDR3 sequence: CASSFRGTGGNSPLHF. CDR3 bases: TGTGCCAGCAGCTTTCGAGGGACAGGGGGAAATTCACCCCTCCACTTT.

The chain links TRBV30 to TRBJ2-7, with 8 bases that match TRBD2. There are 13 residues in the CDR3. The J segment lost 6 bases and the V segment lost 2 bases, leaving 6 bases of the junction unmatched. Germline V gene lookup returns CDR1 GTSNPN and CDR2 SVGIG (reference sequence). CDR3 nucleotides: TGTGCCTGGAGTCTAAGACTAGCGTCCGAGCAGTACTTC. This sequence encodes CAWSLRLASEQYF.

The chain uses TRBV27 and TRBJ2-3; no firm D call. Trimming left V 0 bases short and J 4 bases short, with 14 bases between. Germline CDR1 is MNHEY and CDR2 is SMNVEV (reference sequence). This CDR3 is built from 16 residues. For the CDR3, the DNA is TGTGCCAGCAGTTTATCGACTGCAAATTGGGCAGATACGCAGTATTTT. Protein sequence: CASSLSTANWADTQYF.

The chain is built from TRBV2 and TRBJ2-7, with D tentatively TRBD2 (6 bases). Germline CDR1 reads SNHLY; CDR2 reads FYNNEI. The CDR3 runs 12 residues. Trimming cost V 6 bases and J 0 bases, with 6 bases left between them. Written as DNA, the CDR3 is TGTGCCAGCAGGCGGGGCTCCTACGAGCAGTACTTC. Translation: CASRRGSYEQYF.

The V call is TRBV5-8, the J call TRBJ2-1; the match to TRBD2 covers 14 bases. The germline V gene has CDR1 SGHTS and CDR2 YDEGEE. This CDR3 has 16 residues. Trimming at V came to 6 bases and at J to 5 bases, leaving 7 bases not matched to a gene. This CDR3 is CASTHGTSGSHNEQFF. CDR3 DNA: TGTGCCAGCACCCACGGGACTAGCGGGAGCCACAATGAGCAGTTCTTC.

The CDR3 DNA follows: TGCGCCAGCAGCCGACAGGGAAAGAGCAATCAGCCCCAGCATTTT. Its protein is CASSRQGKSNQPQHF. The chain carries TRBV23-1 and TRBJ1-5, with 7 bases aligning to TRBD1. TRBV23-1 counts as an open reading frame of uncertain function. This CDR3 spans 15 amino acids. V lost 6 bases, J lost 1 base, and 6 bases stayed unmatched.

V usage is TRBV28 and J usage is TRBJ2-1, with TRBD2 matching 10 bases. The germline CDR1 and CDR2 sequences are MDHEN and SYDVKM. The V gene end was trimmed by 3 bases and the J gene end by 6 bases; junction bases not matched to a gene: 5. This CDR3 spans 15 amino acids. The CDR3 here is CASSFSSGRGNEQFF. In DNA form, the CDR3 reads TGTGCCAGCAGTTTTTCGAGCGGGAGGGGCAATGAGCAGTTCTTC. Based on the CDR3 plus reference TRBV28 and TRBJ2-1, the full variable domain is DVKVTQSSRYLVKRTGEKVFLECVQDMDHENMFWYRQDPGLGLRLIYFSYDVKMKEKGDIPEGYSVSREKKERFSLILESASTNQTSMYLCASSFSSGRGNEQFFGPGTRLTVL.

The rearrangement links TRBV7-9 to TRBJ2-1, with D maybe TRBD2 (5 bases). Germline V gene data show CDR1 as SEHNR and CDR2 as FQNEAQ (reference sequence). The CDR3 length is 12 residues. The V end lost 5 bases, the J end lost 3 bases, and 5 bases lay between the germline ends. CDR3 in DNA: TGTGCCAGCAGCCGGGACTACAATGAGCAGTTCTTC. Its translation is CASSRDYNEQFF.

This CDR3 reads CASSTGTWGKLFF. The CDR3 DNA is TGTGCCAGCTCGACAGGAACCTGGGGAAAACTGTTTTTT. This chain links TRBV18 with TRBJ1-4; D perhaps matches TRBD1 (6 bases). In germline, CDR1 is KGHSH, CDR2 LQKENI. The CDR3 is made up of 13 amino acids. Trimming pared 6 bases from V and 10 bases from J, leaving 15 bases between. The variable domain in full, completed from reference TRBV18 and TRBJ1-4, reads NAGVMQNPRHLVRRRGQEARLRCSPMKGHSHVYWYRQLPEEGLKFMVYLQKENIIDESGMPKERFSAEFPKEGPSILRIQQVVRGDSAAYFCASSTGTWGKLFFGSGTQLSVL.

The chain joins TRBV19 to TRBJ2-7, with 8 nucleotides matching TRBD1. The CDR3 totals 14 residues. V lost 6 bases to trimming and J lost 3 bases; unmatched junction nucleotides: 7. CDR1 and CDR2 (germline): LNHDA, SQIVND (reference sequence). The CDR3 reads CASRPQGANYEQYF. CDR3 bases: TGTGCCAGTAGGCCCCAGGGGGCGAACTACGAGCAGTACTTC.

The V and J genes are TRBV15 and TRBJ1-3; a possible D gene is TRBD1 (5 bases). This CDR3 spans 16 amino acids. Trimming left V 2 bases short and J 3 bases short, with 14 bases between. Germline values: CDR1 LNHNV, CDR2 YYDKDF (reference sequence). CDR3 loop: CATSRPGGVDGNTIYF. As DNA, the CDR3 is TGTGCCACCAGCAGACCTGGAGGGGTGGATGGAAACACCATATATTTT.

This chain joins TRBV6-5 and TRBJ1-4, with TRBD1 as a possible D gene (6 bases). V was shortened by 0 bases and J by 5 bases, with 10 bases between the two germline ends. This CDR3 is built from 15 residues. Per germline, CDR1 MNHEY and CDR2 SVGAGI. The CDR3 loop is CASSYSGARNEKLFF. In DNA form, the CDR3 reads TGTGCCAGCAGTTACTCGGGGGCGCGGAATGAAAAACTGTTTTTT.

The chain employs TRBV11-3 and TRBJ2-7, with D possibly matching TRBD2 (6 bases). CDR3 length equals 15 residues. Per germline, CDR1 SGHNT and CDR2 YENEEA. V lost 4 bases, J lost 6 bases, and 19 bases lay in between. In DNA form, the CDR3 reads TGTGCCAGCAGCTCGTCTACTGGCGGGAAGAGCGAGCAGTACTTC. Amino acid sequence: CASSSSTGGKSEQYF.

The J gene is TRBJ2-3, the V gene TRBV9, with 11 nucleotides matching TRBD2. CDR3 size: 13 residues. Germline assignment: CDR1 SGDLS and CDR2 YYNGEE. The junction had 6 bases not matched to a gene; V was cut back by 5 bases and J by 10 bases. CDR3 loop: CASRPGTSGAQYF. The CDR3 nucleotides are TGTGCCAGCAGACCAGGGACTAGCGGTGCGCAGTATTTT. Based on the CDR3 plus reference TRBV9 and TRBJ2-3, the full variable domain is DSGVTQTPKHLITATGQRVTLRCSPRSGDLSVYWYQQSLDQGLQFLIQYYNGEERAKGNILERFSAQQFPDLHSELNLSSLELGDSALYFCASRPGTSGAQYFGPGTRLTVL.

J is TRBJ1-6 and V is TRBV28, with 12 bases fitting TRBD1. V was clipped by 0 bases and J by 8 bases; unmatched bases: 2. Germline values: CDR1 MDHEN, CDR2 SYDVKM. The CDR3 extends over 16 amino acids. The CDR3 reads CASSLWGQGAYSPLHF. The CDR3 DNA sequence: TGTGCCAGCAGTTTATGGGGACAGGGGGCCTATTCACCCCTCCACTTT.

This CDR3 reads CASSWDRVYEQYF. Here the CDR3 DNA reads TGTGCCAGCAGTTGGGACAGGGTCTACGAGCAGTACTTC. The V call is TRBV7-9, the J call TRBJ2-7; 9 nucleotides align to TRBD1. The V gene end was trimmed by 6 bases and the J gene end by 3 bases; junction bases not matched to a gene: 3. This CDR3 is built from 13 residues. Germline-derived CDR1 and CDR2 are SEHNR and FQNEAQ (reference sequence).

The chain carries TRBV16 and TRBJ2-3; the D gene is possibly TRBD1 (5 bases). CDR3 size: 15 residues. Trimming shortened V by 4 bases and J by 1 base, and 12 bases separated the two germline ends. Germline CDR1 reads KGHSY; CDR2 reads FQNENV. CDR3 amino acids: CASSPQAGRTDTQYF. CDR3 DNA: TGTGCCAGCAGCCCACAGGCAGGGCGCACAGATACGCAGTATTTT.

The chain carries TRBV2 and TRBJ2-7; 9 bases fit TRBD1. J gave up 0 bases and V 6 bases, and 9 bases lay outside the gene matches. CDR1 and CDR2 from the germline V gene are SNHLY and FYNNEI. There are 16 residues in the CDR3. In DNA, the CDR3 is TGTGCCAGCAGGGGAGGGACAGGGATGAGCTCCTACGAGCAGTACTTC. It codes for CASRGGTGMSSYEQYF.